The 3 T cell receptor beta chains in this list originate from one sample, sequenced in a study of blood T cell repertoires in COVID-19. Data came from immunoSEQ multiplex PCR; TCRdb stores just in-frame clones and leaves some out. This sample carries about 140,000 clones, around nine tenths of them seen once, and the ten largest clones take roughly 4.3%. The sample was peripheral blood. The receptors originated from a woman between 40 and 55 years old with acute or convalescent COVID-19.

The chain recombines TRBV5-8 with TRBJ1-1; D is possibly TRBD1 (6 bases). Germline lookup yields CDR1 SGHTS and CDR2 YDEGEE. V dropped 1 base and J dropped 1 base, with 11 bases sitting between them. The length of the CDR3 is 15 residues. CDR3 in amino acids: CASSLWGGPNTEAFF. The DNA of the CDR3 is TGTGCCAGCAGCTTGTGGGGGGGCCCGAACACTGAAGCTTTCTTT.

The count of this clone is one. V is TRBV6-5 and J is TRBJ2-7; D not resolved. V lost 0 bases, J lost 3 bases, and 9 bases lay in between. Germline V CDR1 and CDR2: MNHEY, SVGAGI. The CDR3 extends over 14 amino acids. CDR3 residues: CASSYSAGGYEQYF. The CDR3 DNA reads as TGTGCCAGCAGTTACTCGGCTGGTGGCTACGAGCAGTACTTC.

The chain combines TRBV6-6 with TRBJ1-5, with D unclear. Germline V gene data show CDR1 as MNHNY and CDR2 as SVGAGI (reference sequence). V was shortened by 2 bases and J by 3 bases, with 8 bases between the two germline ends. The CDR3 extends over 14 amino acids. CDR3 nucleotide sequence: TGTGCCAGCAGTTACGCGGAACCCAATCAGCCCCAGCATTTT. Translating gives CASSYAEPNQPQHF.